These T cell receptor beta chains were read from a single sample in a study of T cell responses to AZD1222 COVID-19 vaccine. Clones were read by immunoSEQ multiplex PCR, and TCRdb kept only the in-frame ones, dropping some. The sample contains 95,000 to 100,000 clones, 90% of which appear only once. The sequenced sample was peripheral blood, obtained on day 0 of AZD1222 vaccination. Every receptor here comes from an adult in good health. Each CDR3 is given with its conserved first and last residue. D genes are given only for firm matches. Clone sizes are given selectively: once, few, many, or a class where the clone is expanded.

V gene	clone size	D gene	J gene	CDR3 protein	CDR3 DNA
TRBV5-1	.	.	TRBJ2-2	CASSFVQDGSGELFF	TGCGCCAGCAGCTTTGTGCAGGATGGGTCCGGGGAGCTGTTTTTT
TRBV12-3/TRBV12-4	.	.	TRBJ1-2	CASSLMGHLGYTF	TGTGCCAGCAGTTTAATGGGACACCTGGGCTACACCTTC
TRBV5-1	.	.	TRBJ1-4	CASRLEPDNNEKLFF	TGCGCCAGCAGATTAGAACCGGACAATAATGAAAAACTGTTTTTT
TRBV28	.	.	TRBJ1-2	CASTTGGSNYGYTF	TGTGCCAGCACTACCGGGGGGTCAAACTATGGCTACACCTTC
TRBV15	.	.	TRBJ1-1	CATSRVKNTEAFF	TGTGCCACCAGCAGAGTAAAAAACACTGAAGCTTTCTTT
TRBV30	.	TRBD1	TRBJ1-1	CAWSAWDSSSAPDDPNTEAFF	TGTGCCTGGAGTGCCTGGGACAGCTCGTCCGCACCCGATGACCCGAACACTGAAGCTTTCTTT
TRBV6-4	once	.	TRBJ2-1	CASKRDYSYNEQFF	TGTGCCAGCAAAAGAGACTACTCCTACAATGAGCAGTTCTTC
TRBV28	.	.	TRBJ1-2	CASSFQGGYGYTF	TGTGCCAGCAGTTTCCAGGGAGGCTATGGCTACACCTTC
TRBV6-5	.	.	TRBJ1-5	CASKGQGDNQPQHF	TGTGCCAGCAAGGGGCAGGGAGACAATCAGCCCCAGCATTTT
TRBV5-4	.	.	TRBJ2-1	CASSSGLLAAGYNEQFF	TGTGCCAGCAGCTCCGGACTGCTCGCTGCGGGTTACAATGAGCAGTTCTTC
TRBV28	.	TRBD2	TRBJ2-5	CASSFLSSGGETQYF	TGTGCCAGCAGTTTTTTGTCTAGCGGGGGAGAGACCCAGTACTTC
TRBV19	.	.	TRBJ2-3	CASSVGGRTDTQYF	TGTGCCAGTAGTGTAGGGGGACGCACAGATACGCAGTATTTT
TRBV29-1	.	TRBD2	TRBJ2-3	CSVGTRHTDTQYF	TGCAGCGTCGGGACTAGACACACAGATACGCAGTATTTT
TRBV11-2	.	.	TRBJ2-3	CASSLDVSGTDTQYF	TGTGCCAGCAGCTTAGACGTCTCGGGCACAGATACGCAGTATTTT
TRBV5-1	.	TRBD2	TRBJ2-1	CASSLTLAGGPNEQFF	TGCGCCAGCAGCTTGACCCTAGCGGGGGGGCCGAATGAGCAGTTCTTC
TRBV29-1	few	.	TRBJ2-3	CSVEDGQVGTDTQYF	TGCAGCGTTGAAGATGGGCAGGTGGGCACAGATACGCAGTATTTT
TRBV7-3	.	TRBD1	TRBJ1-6	CASRAGTGGGSPLHF	TGTGCCAGCAGAGCCGGGACAGGGGGCGGTTCACCCCTCCACTTT
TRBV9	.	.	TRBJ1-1	CASSPGPGLNSEAFF	TGTGCCAGCAGCCCGGGACCGGGGTTAAATTCTGAAGCTTTCTTT
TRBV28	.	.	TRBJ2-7	CASSLYLNEQYF	TGTGCCAGCAGTTTATACCTAAACGAGCAGTACTTC
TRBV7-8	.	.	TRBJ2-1	CASSLYSYNEQFF	TGTGCCAGCAGCTTATATTCCTACAATGAGCAGTTCTTC
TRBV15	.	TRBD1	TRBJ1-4	CATSSDRANEKLFF	TGTGCCACCAGCAGCGACAGGGCGAATGAAAAACTGTTTTTT
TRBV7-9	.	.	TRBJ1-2	CASSSTVVAGDGYTF	TGTGCCAGCAGCTCGACAGTCGTGGCAGGGGATGGCTACACCTTC
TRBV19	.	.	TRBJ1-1	CASSKGGVDTEAFF	TGTGCCAGTAGTAAAGGCGGGGTTGACACTGAAGCTTTCTTT
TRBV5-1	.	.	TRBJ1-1	CASSWSRNTEAFF	TGCGCCAGCAGCTGGTCGAGGAACACTGAAGCTTTCTTT
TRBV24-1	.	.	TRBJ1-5	CATSDEGAEPQHF	TGTGCCACCAGTGATGAAGGGGCAGAGCCCCAGCATTTT
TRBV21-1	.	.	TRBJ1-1	CASSKVGVLVTEAFF	TGTGCCAGCAGCAAAGTCGGGGTCTTGGTCACTGAAGCTTTCTTT
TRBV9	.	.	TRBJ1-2	CASSVGRSSNYGYTF	TGTGCCAGCAGCGTAGGTCGGAGCTCTAACTATGGCTACACCTTC
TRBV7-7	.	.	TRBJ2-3	CASSYELTYSTDTQYF	TGTGCCAGCAGCTACGAACTGACTTATAGCACAGATACGCAGTATTTT
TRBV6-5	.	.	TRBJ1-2	CASLSDNYGYTF	TGTGCCAGCCTCTCTGATAACTATGGCTACACCTTC
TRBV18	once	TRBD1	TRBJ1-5	CASSLGQQGQPQHF	TGTGCCAGCTCACTGGGACAACAGGGGCAGCCCCAGCATTTT
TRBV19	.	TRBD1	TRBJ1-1	CASSTFATGFAEAFF	TGTGCCAGTAGTACCTTCGCGACAGGGTTTGCTGAAGCTTTCTTT
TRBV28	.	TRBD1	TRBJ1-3	CASSGQVLWISGNTIYF	TGTGCCAGCAGCGGACAGGTTTTATGGATCTCTGGAAACACCATATATTTT
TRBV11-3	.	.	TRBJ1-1	CASSKDRRTEAFF	TGTGCCAGCAGCAAGGACCGGAGAACTGAAGCTTTCTTT
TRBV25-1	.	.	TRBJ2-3	CASTGSYTDTQYF	TGTGCCAGCACAGGGAGCTACACAGATACGCAGTATTTT
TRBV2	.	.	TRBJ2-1	CASTIYEQFF	TGTGCCAGCACAATTTATGAGCAGTTCTTC
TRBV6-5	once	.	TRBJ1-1	CASRGRNEAFF	TGTGCCAGCAGGGGACGGAATGAAGCTTTCTTT
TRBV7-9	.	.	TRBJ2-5	CASSMRETQYF	TGTGCCAGCAGCATGAGGGAGACCCAGTACTTC
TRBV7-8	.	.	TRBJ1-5	CASSLVGGGGNQPQHF	TGTGCCAGCAGCTTAGTTGGGGGGGGTGGCAATCAGCCCCAGCATTTT
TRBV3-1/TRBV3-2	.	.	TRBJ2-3	CASSPRVMDTQYF	TGTGCCAGCAGCCCGAGAGTCATGGATACGCAGTATTTT
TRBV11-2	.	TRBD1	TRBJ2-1	CASTDRVAYNEQFF	TGTGCCAGCACCGACAGGGTTGCCTACAATGAGCAGTTCTTC